These T cell receptor beta chains were read from a single sample in a study of PD-1 blockade in classical Hodgkin lymphoma. Profiled with immunoSEQ multiplex PCR; TCRdb holds only in-frame clones, not every one. The sample includes about 98,000 clones, roughly 76% of them seen just once. The material was peripheral blood mononuclear cells (PBMCs), obtained before the second cycle of nivolumab. The receptors shown here come from a human donor with classical Hodgkin lymphoma. Each CDR3 is given with its conserved first and last residue. D genes are given only for firm matches. Some rows mark clone size as missing; the rest say once, few, many or name a class of expanded clone.

J,size,D,V,length,CDR3,DNA
TRBJ1-5,-,-,TRBV19,15,CASRPEGVGNQPQHF,TGTGCCAGTAGGCCCGAGGGGGTAGGCAATCAGCCCCAGCATTTT
TRBJ2-1,-,-,TRBV9,15,CASSVGGRSYNEQFF,TGTGCCAGCAGCGTAGGAGGGAGGTCCTACAATGAGCAGTTCTTC
TRBJ2-1,-,TRBD2,TRBV9,15,CASSVVAGGPNEQFF,TGTGCCAGCAGCGTAGTAGCGGGAGGCCCCAATGAGCAGTTCTTC
TRBJ1-2,-,-,TRBV7-9,16,CASTPLPGRLAYGYTF,TGTGCCAGCACCCCCTTGCCTGGACGGCTAGCATATGGCTACACCTTC
TRBJ2-3,-,-,TRBV10-3,12,CAISPGADTQYF,TGTGCCATCAGCCCCGGGGCAGATACGCAGTATTTT
TRBJ1-4,-,-,TRBV18,13,CASSRSTNEKLFF,TGTGCCAGCTCACGTTCAACTAATGAAAAACTGTTTTTT
TRBJ1-2,-,-,TRBV13,16,CASSQRGPNTNYGYTF,TGTGCCAGCAGCCAACGGGGCCCGAATACTAACTATGGCTACACCTTC
TRBJ2-7,-,-,TRBV5-1,14,CASRTDGPSYEQYF,TGCGCCAGCAGAACGGACGGACCATCCTACGAGCAGTACTTC
TRBJ1-1,-,-,TRBV5-6,15,CASSLGQFMNTEAFF,TGTGCCAGCAGCTTGGGGCAGTTCATGAACACTGAAGCTTTCTTT
TRBJ1-1,-,-,TRBV10-3,11,CAISGGAEAFF,TGTGCCATCAGTGGGGGCGCTGAAGCTTTCTTT
TRBJ2-1,-,-,TRBV7-2,12,CASSFGDTILFF,TGTGCCAGCAGCTTTGGGGACACCATTCTGTTCTTC
TRBJ2-1,-,TRBD2,TRBV19,15,CASSWGLAGVGEQFF,TGTGCCAGTAGTTGGGGACTAGCGGGAGTAGGTGAGCAGTTCTTC
TRBJ2-7,-,TRBD2,TRBV10-3,14,CAIAGGTGSYEQYF,TGTGCCATCGCCGGGGGGACCGGCTCCTACGAGCAGTACTTC
TRBJ2-1,-,TRBD2,TRBV15,18,CATSRDLLGTSVDNEQFF,TGTGCCACCAGCAGAGATCTTTTGGGGACTAGCGTAGACAATGAGCAGTTCTTC
TRBJ1-4,-,TRBD1,TRBV29-1,16,CSVTGTGPIDSGKLFF,TGCAGCGTCACCGGGACAGGACCTATCGACAGCGGAAAACTGTTTTTT
TRBJ1-5,-,-,TRBV7-8,15,CASSSAPLPGQPQHF,TGTGCCAGCAGCTCCGCCCCCCTTCCGGGGCAGCCCCAGCATTTT
TRBJ2-7,medium-sized,TRBD1,TRBV7-2,15,CASSLAGTGSYEQYF,TGTGCCAGCAGCTTAGCTGGGACAGGATCCTACGAGCAGTACTTC
TRBJ2-7,-,TRBD1,TRBV5-1,14,CASSPGQGQGEQYF,TGCGCCAGCAGCCCGGGACAGGGTCAGGGGGAGCAGTACTTC
TRBJ2-1,-,TRBD2,TRBV9,16,CASSGGLAGSYNEQFF,TGTGCCAGCAGCGGGGGACTAGCCGGCTCCTACAATGAGCAGTTCTTC
TRBJ2-1,few,TRBD2,TRBV28,16,CASSSLLAGVFNEQFF,TGTGCCAGCAGTTCCCTACTAGCGGGAGTTTTCAATGAGCAGTTCTTC
TRBJ1-1,-,-,TRBV5-4,16,CASSGRGGVWDTEAFF,TGTGCCAGCAGCGGACGCGGGGGGGTTTGGGACACTGAAGCTTTCTTT
TRBJ2-2,-,TRBD1,TRBV2,14,CASIQGRGTGELFF,TGTGCCAGCATACAGGGGCGAGGCACCGGGGAGCTGTTTTTT
TRBJ2-1,-,TRBD1,TRBV18,15,CASSAGTGRRYEQFF,TGTGCCAGCTCTGCCGGGACAGGGAGGCGGTATGAGCAGTTCTTC
TRBJ2-1,-,TRBD2,TRBV25-1,16,CASSGSPGLAGGEQFF,TGTGCCAGCAGTGGATCTCCCGGACTAGCGGGGGGTGAGCAGTTCTTC
TRBJ1-2,-,-,TRBV5-5,12,CASSWGLYGYTF,TGTGCCAGCAGCTGGGGACTTTATGGCTACACCTTC
TRBJ1-1,-,-,TRBV19,15,CASSKSSGQGTEAFF,TGTGCCAGTAGTAAGTCTTCCGGGCAGGGCACTGAAGCTTTCTTT
TRBJ1-4,once,-,TRBV5-1,14,CASSLTARGEELFF,TGCGCCAGCAGCTTGACGGCCAGGGGAGAGGAACTGTTTTTT
TRBJ1-6,-,-,TRBV6-1,15,CASSEATARNSPLHF,TGTGCCAGCAGTGAAGCGACAGCCCGTAATTCACCCCTCCACTTT
TRBJ2-4,-,-,TRBV23-1,15,CASLTRWRVSNIQYF,TGCGCCAGCCTCACGCGTTGGAGGGTGAGCAACATTCAGTACTTC
TRBJ2-3,-,-,TRBV6-1,15,CASRSPGQTADTQYF,TGTGCCAGCAGATCTCCGGGGCAGACAGCAGATACGCAGTATTTT
TRBJ2-2,-,-,TRBV11-3,13,CASSLEGTGELFF,TGTGCCAGCAGCTTAGAAGGGACCGGGGAGCTGTTTTTT